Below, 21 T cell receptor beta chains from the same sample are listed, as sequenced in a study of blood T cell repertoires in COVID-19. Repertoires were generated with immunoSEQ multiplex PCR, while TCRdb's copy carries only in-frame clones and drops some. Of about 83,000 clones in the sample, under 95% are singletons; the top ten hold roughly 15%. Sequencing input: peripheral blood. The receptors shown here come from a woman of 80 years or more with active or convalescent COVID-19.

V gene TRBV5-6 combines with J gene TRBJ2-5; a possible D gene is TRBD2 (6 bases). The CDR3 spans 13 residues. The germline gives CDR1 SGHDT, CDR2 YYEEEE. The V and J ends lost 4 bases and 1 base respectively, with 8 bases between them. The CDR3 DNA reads TGTGCCAGCAGCATGGGACTCCAAGAGACCCAGTACTTC. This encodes CASSMGLQETQYF. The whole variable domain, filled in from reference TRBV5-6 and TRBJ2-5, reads DAGVTQSPTHLIKTRGQQVTLRCSPKSGHDTVSWYQQALGQGPQFIFQYYEEEERQRGNFPDRFSGHQFPNYSSELNVNALLLGDSALYLCASSMGLQETQYFGPGTRLLVL.

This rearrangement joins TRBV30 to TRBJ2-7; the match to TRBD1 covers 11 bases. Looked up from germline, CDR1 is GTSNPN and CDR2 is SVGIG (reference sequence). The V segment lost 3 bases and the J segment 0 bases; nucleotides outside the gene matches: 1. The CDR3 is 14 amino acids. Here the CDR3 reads CAWRGTGGSYEQYF. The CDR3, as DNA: TGTGCCTGGAGAGGGACAGGGGGCTCCTACGAGCAGTACTTC.

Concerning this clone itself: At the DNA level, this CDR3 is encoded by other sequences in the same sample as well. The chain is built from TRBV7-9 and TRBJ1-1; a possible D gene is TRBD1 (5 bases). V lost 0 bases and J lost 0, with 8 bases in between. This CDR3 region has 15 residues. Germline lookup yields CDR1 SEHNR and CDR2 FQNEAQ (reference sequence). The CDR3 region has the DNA TGTGCCAGCAGCTTAGCGCGGGGCATGAACACTGAAGCTTTCTTT. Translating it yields CASSLARGMNTEAFF.

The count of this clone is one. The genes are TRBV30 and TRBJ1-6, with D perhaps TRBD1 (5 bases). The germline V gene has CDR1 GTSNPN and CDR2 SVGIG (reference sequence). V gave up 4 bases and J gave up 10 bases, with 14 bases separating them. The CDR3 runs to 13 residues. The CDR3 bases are TGTGCCTGGACCAGGGCTCTCGAATCACCCCTCCACTTT. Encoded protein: CAWTRALESPLHF.

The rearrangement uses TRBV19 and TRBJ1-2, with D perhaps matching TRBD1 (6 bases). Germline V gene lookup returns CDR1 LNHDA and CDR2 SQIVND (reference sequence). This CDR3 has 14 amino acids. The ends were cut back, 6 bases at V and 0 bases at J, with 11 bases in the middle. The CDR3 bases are TGTGCCAGTAGCAGGGGATCGACTAACTATGGCTACACCTTC. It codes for CASSRGSTNYGYTF.

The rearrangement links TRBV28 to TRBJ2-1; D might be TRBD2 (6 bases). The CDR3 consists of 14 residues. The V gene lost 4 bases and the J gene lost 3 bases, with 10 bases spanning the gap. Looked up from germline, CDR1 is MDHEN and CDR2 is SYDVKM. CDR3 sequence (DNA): TGTGCCAGCAGTTCATCCGGGAGCTACAATGAGCAGTTCTTC. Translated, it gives CASSSSGSYNEQFF.

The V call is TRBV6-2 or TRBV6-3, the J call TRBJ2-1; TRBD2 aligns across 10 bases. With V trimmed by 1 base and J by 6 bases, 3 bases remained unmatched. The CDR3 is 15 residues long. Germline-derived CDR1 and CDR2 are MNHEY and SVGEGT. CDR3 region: CASSYLAGGFNEQFF. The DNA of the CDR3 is TGTGCCAGCAGTTACTTAGCGGGGGGTTTCAATGAGCAGTTCTTC.

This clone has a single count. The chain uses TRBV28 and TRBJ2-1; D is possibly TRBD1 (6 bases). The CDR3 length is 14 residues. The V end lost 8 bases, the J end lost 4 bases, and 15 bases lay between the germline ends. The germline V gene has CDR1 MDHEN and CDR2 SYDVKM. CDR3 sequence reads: CASYRTAPYNEQFF. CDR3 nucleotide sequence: TGTGCCAGCTATAGGACAGCCCCGTACAATGAGCAGTTCTTC.

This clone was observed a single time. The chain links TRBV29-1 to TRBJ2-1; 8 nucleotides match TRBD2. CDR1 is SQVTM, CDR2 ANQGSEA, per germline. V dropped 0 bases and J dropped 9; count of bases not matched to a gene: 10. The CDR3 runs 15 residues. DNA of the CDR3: TGCAGCGTTGAAGATCCCCAGCGGGGGCGTGGTGAGCAGTTCTTC. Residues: CSVEDPQRGRGEQFF.

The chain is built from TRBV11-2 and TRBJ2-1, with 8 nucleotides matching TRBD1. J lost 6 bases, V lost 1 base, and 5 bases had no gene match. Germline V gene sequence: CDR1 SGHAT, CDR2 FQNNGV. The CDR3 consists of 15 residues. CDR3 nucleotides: TGTGCCAGCAGCTTAGTACAGGGGGGTCTCAATGAGCAGTTCTTC. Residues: CASSLVQGGLNEQFF.

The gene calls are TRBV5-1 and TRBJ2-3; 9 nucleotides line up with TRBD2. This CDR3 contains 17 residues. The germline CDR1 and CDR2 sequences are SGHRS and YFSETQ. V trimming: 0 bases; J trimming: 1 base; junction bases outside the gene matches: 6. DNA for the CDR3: TGCGCCAGCAGCTTGGATGGCGGGGGGGCTGGCACAGATACGCAGTATTTT. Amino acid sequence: CASSLDGGGAGTDTQYF.

The DNA of the CDR3 is TGTGCCAGCAGCTTACGGACTAGCGGGGGCACAGATACGCAGTATTTT. This codes for CASSLRTSGGTDTQYF. J is TRBJ2-3 and V is TRBV13; 12 positions agree with TRBD2. The V gene end was trimmed by 2 bases and the J gene end by 1 base; junction bases not matched to a gene: 1. In germline, CDR1 is PRHDT, CDR2 FYEKMQ (reference sequence). The CDR3 runs 16 residues.

The CDR3 reads CASSYSGRGYTF. The DNA of the CDR3 is TGTGCCAGCAGTTACTCAGGGAGAGGCTACACCTTC. The chain joins TRBV6-2 or TRBV6-3 to TRBJ1-2; D is unclear. From germline, CDR1 is MNHEY and CDR2 SVGEGT. V lost 0 bases to trimming and J lost 8 bases, with 7 bases between them. This CDR3 is 12 amino acids long.

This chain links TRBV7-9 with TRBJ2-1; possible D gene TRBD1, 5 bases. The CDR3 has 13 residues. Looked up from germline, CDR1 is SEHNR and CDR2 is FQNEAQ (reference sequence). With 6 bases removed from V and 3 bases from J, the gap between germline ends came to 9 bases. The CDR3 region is CASRIDSYNEQFF. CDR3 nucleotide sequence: TGTGCCAGCAGGATAGACAGCTACAATGAGCAGTTCTTC.

The CDR3 bases are TGTGCCAGCAGACCAGGGGGATTGGGCACAGATACGCAGTATTTT. Its protein product is CASRPGGLGTDTQYF. V and J are TRBV7-2 and TRBJ2-3, with 7 bases lining up with TRBD1. Per germline, CDR1 SGHTA and CDR2 FQGNSA. V lost 6 bases, J lost 1 base, and 7 bases stayed unmatched. The CDR3 runs 15 residues.

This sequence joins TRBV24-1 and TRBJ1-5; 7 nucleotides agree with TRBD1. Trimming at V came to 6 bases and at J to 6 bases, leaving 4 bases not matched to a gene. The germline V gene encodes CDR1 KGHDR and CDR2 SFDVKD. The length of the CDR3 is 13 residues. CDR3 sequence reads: CATSKQGSQPQHF. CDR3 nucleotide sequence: TGTGCCACCAGTAAACAGGGGAGTCAGCCCCAGCATTTT.

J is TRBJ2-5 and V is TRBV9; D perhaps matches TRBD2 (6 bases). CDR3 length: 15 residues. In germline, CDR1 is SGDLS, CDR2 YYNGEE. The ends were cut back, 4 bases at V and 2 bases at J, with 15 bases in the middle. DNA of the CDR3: TGTGCCAGCAGCCTAACCGGGGGACTGCAAGAGACCCAGTACTTC. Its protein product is CASSLTGGLQETQYF.

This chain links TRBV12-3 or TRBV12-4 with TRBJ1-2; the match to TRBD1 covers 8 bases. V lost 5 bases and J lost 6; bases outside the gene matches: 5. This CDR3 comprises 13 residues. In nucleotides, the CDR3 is TGTGCCAGCAGTCCGGACAGGGTCGATGGCTACACCTTC. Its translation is CASSPDRVDGYTF.

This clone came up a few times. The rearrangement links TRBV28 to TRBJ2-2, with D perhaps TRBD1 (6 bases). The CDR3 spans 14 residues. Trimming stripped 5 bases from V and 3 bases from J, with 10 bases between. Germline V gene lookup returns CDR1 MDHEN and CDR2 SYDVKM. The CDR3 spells CASSQGHYTGELFF. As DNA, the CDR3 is TGTGCCAGCAGTCAGGGACATTACACCGGGGAGCTGTTTTTT.

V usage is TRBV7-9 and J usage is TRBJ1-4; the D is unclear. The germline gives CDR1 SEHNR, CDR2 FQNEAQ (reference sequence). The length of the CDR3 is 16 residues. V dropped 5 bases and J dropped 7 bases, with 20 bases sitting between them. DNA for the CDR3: TGTGCCAGCAGCCCACGGGGTCCCCCAGAGAGTGAAAAACTGTTTTTT. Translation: CASSPRGPPESEKLFF.

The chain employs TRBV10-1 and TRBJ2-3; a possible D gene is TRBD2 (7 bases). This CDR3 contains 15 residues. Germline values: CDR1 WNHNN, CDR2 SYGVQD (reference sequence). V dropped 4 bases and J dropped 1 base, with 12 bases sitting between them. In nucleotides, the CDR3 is TGCGCCAGCAGTGTAAGAGGGGGGGGCACAGATACGCAGTATTTT. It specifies CASSVRGGGTDTQYF.